This T cell receptor (beta chain) was identified in a study of CD8 T cells in ankylosing spondylitis. This clonotype was observed many times. The antigen is unknown. Germline V CDR1 and CDR2: SQVTM, ANQGSEA. V was trimmed by 7 bases and J by 2 bases, leaving 10 bases between them. The CDR3 runs to 12 residues. Making the TCR beta libraries involved quantitative 5'-RACE with molecular barcodes. Via MiXCR, TCRdb re-called the 5' RACE reads, giving one row per CDR3 protein. The data show some 800,000 distinct CDR3 sequences, about 10% seen once. Regarding the study as a whole: Disease-associated clones were CD8+ and fairly uncommon in peripheral blood. One TCR beta motif, made up of fewer than 10 highly homologous variants, appeared characteristic of ankylosing spondylitis blood. The authors reported significant enrichment of disease-linked clones in matched ankylosing spondylitis synovial fluid.

Input material: blood, either unsorted or a sorted T cell fraction (not recorded which). The sequence derives from a male donor with ankylosing spondylitis. This rearrangement joins TRBV29-1 to TRBJ2-3, with D hard to call. CDR3 sequence: CSALPDTDTQYF. CDR3 nucleotide sequence: TGCAGCGCCCTTCCTGACACAGATACGCAGTATTTT.